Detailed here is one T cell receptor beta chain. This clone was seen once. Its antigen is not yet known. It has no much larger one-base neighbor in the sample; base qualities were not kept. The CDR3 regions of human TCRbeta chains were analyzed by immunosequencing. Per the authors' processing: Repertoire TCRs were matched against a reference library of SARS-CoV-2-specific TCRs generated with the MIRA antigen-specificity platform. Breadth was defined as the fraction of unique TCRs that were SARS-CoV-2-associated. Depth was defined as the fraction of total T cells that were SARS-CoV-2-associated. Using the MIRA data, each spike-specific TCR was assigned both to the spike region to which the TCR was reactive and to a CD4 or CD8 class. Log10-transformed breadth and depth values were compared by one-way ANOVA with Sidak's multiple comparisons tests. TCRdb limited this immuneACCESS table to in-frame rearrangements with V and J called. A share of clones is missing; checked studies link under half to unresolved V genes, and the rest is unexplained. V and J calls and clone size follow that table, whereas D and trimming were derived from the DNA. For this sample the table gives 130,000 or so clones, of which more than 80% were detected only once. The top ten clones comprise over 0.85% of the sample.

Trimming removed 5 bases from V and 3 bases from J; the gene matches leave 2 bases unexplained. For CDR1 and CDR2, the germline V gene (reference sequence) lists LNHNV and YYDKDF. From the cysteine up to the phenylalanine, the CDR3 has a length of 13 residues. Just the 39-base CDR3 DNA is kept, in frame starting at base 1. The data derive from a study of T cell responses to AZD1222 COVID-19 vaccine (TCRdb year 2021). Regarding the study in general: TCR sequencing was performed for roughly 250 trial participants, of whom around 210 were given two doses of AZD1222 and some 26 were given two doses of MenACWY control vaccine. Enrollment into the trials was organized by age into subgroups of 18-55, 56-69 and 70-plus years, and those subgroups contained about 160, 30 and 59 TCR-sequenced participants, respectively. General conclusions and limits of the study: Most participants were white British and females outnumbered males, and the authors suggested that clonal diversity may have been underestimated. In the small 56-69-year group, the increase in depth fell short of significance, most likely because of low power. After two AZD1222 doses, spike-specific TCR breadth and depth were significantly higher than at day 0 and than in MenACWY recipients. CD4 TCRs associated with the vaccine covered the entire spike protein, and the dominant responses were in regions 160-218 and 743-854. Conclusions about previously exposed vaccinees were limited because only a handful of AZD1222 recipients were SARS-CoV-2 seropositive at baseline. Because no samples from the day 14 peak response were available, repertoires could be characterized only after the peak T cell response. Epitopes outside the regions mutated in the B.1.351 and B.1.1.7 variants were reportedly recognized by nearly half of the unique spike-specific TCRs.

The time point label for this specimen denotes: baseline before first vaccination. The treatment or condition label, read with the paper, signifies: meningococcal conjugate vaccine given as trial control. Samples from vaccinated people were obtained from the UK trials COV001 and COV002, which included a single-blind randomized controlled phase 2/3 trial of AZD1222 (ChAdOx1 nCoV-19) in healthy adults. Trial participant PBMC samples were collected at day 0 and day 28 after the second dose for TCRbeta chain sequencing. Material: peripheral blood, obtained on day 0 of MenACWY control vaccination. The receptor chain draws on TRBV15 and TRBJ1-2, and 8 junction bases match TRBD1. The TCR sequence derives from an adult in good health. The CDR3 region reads CATSLQGDYGYTF. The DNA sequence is TGTGCCACCAGCCTACAGGGGGACTATGGCTACACCTTC. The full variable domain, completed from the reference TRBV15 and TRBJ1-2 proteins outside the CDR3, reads DAMVIQNPRYQVTQFGKPVTLSCSQTLNHNVMYWYQQKSSQAPKLLFHYYDKDFNNEADTPDNFQSRRPNTSFCFLDIRSPGLGDTAMYLCATSLQGDYGYTFGSGTRLTVV.